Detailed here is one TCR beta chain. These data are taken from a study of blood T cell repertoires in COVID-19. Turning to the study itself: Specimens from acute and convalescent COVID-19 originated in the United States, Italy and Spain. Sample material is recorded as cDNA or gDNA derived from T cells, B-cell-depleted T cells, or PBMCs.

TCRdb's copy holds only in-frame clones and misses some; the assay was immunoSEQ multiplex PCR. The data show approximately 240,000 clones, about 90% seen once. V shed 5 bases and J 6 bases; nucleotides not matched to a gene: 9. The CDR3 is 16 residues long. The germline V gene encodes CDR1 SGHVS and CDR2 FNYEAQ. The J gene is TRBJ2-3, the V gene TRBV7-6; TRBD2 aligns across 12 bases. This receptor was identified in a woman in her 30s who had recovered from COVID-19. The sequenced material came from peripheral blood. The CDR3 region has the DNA TGTGCCAGCAGCCCTGGTGGTCTAGCGGGGGGGGATACGCAGTATTTT. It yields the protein CASSPGGLAGGDTQYF. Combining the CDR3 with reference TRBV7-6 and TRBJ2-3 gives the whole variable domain GAGVSQSPRYKVTKRGQDVALRCDPISGHVSLYWYRQALGQGPEFLTYFNYEAQQDKSGLPNDRFSAERPEGSISTLTIQRTEQRDSAMYRCASSPGGLAGGDTQYFGPGTRLTVL.